This entry lists 27 T cell receptor beta chains sequenced from one sample in a study of a mutant IDH1 vaccine in newly diagnosed glioma. Some clones are missing from TCRdb's copy, which holds only in-frame ones; the method was immunoSEQ multiplex PCR. The table records about 50,000 clones, about nine tenths of them present only once. As to time point: baseline, week 1 (first vaccination visit). Treatment: pre-vaccination baseline after standard-of-care therapy. The specimen comprised PBMCs, sampled from a glioma patient treated with radiotherapy, temozolomide or both. The source is a man between 40 and 49 years old with glioma.

This clone was detected once. The J gene is TRBJ1-2, the V gene TRBV21-1; the table names TRBD1, a call not compared with the DNA. TRBV21-1 is labeled a pseudogene. The CDR3 is made up of 15 amino acids. CDR3 amino acids: CASSAAATGNYGYTF. For the CDR3, the DNA is TGTGCCAGCAGCGCTGCGGCCACAGGGAACTATGGCTACACCTTC.

This clone is labeled medium-sized. This chain links TRBV2 with TRBJ1-1, with TRBD1 matching over 9 bases. The CDR3 is 13 amino acids. Germline CDR1 and CDR2: SNHLY and FYNNEI. V lost 7 bases and J lost 5; bases outside the gene matches: 5. DNA of the CDR3: TGTGCCAGCACTCGGGACAGGGAGACTGAAGCTTTCTTT. Amino acids: CASTRDRETEAFF.

This sequence joins TRBV6-1 and TRBJ2-5; possible D gene TRBD1, 6 bases. The CDR3 has 13 residues. V lost 4 bases and J lost 5, with 11 bases in between. The germline V gene encodes CDR1 MNHNS and CDR2 SASEGT. CDR3 bases: TGTGCCAGCAGTGCTTTGGGGGCGGAGACCCAGTACTTC. Translated, it gives CASSALGAETQYF.

This chain links TRBV5-1 with TRBJ2-3; D not resolved. This CDR3 is built from 15 residues. CDR1 SGHRS and CDR2 YFSETQ come from the germline V gene. V lost 4 bases and J lost 4, with 16 bases in between. Here the CDR3 reads CASSRAPVDSDTQYF. CDR3 nucleotides: TGCGCCAGCAGCCGGGCCCCAGTAGACTCAGATACGCAGTATTTT.

The chain carries TRBV27 and TRBJ2-1; 7 bases align to TRBD1. CDR3 size: 15 residues. Unmatched junction bases numbered 10, after V lost 5 bases and J lost 6 bases. Germline V gives CDR1 MNHEY, CDR2 SMNVEV (reference sequence). In DNA form, the CDR3 reads TGTGCCAGCAGTACTCTCCCGGACAGGCTCAATGAGCAGTTCTTC. Translated: CASSTLPDRLNEQFF.

V usage is TRBV28 and J usage is TRBJ2-1, with 8 bases lining up with TRBD2. Germline CDR1 MDHEN, CDR2 SYDVKM. V was clipped by 4 bases and J by 3 bases; unmatched bases: 8. This CDR3 spans 16 amino acids. For the CDR3, the DNA is TGTGCCAGCAGTTCGGTCGCTAGCGGGTTCTACAATGAGCAGTTCTTC. Its translation is CASSSVASGFYNEQFF.

The chain is built from TRBV7-8 and TRBJ2-4; the D gene is possibly TRBD1 (6 bases). The CDR3 has 14 residues. With 5 bases removed from V and 8 bases from J, the gap between germline ends came to 16 bases. Germline-derived CDR1 and CDR2 are SGHVS and FQNEAQ. CDR3 coding DNA: TGTGCCAGCAGCCCCGGGATGGGGGCTGACATTCAGTACTTC. Its translation is CASSPGMGADIQYF.

The V call is TRBV18, the J call TRBJ2-1, with D uncertain. The CDR3 is 14 residues long. The ends were cut back, 5 bases at V and 3 bases at J, with 11 bases in the middle. Germline V gene lookup returns CDR1 KGHSH and CDR2 LQKENI. The CDR3 sequence: CASSKSGLYNEQFF. CDR3 sequence (DNA): TGTGCCAGCTCAAAGTCCGGGCTCTACAATGAGCAGTTCTTC.

This chain connects TRBV6-6 to TRBJ1-1, with 7 bases identical to TRBD1. The CDR3 totals 15 residues. Germline CDR1 is MNHNY and CDR2 is SVGAGI (reference sequence). The V segment lost 0 bases and the J segment 1 base; nucleotides outside the gene matches: 2. In nucleotides, the CDR3 is TGTGCCAGCAGTTACTCTTGGACAGGGAACACTGAAGCTTTCTTT. Its translation: CASSYSWTGNTEAFF.

This clone was recorded only once. The chain links TRBV7-9 to TRBJ1-5; TRBD1 is a possible D gene (6 bases). Trimming shortened V by 5 bases and J by 5 bases, and 19 bases separated the two germline ends. Germline V gene lookup returns CDR1 SEHNR and CDR2 FQNEAQ (reference sequence). The CDR3 runs to 16 residues. CDR3 amino acids: CASSQSGTPEYQPQHF. The DNA for the CDR3 is TGTGCCAGCAGCCAAAGCGGGACACCTGAATATCAGCCCCAGCATTTT.

V usage is TRBV9 and J usage is TRBJ2-2; D is undetermined. Between the trimmed V and J ends, which lost 6 bases and 4 bases, there was a span of 13 bases. This CDR3 is 14 amino acids long. Germline lookup yields CDR1 SGDLS and CDR2 YYNGEE. The CDR3 DNA is TGTGCCAGCACCTGGGGAACGGGCACCGGGGAGCTGTTTTTT. It specifies CASTWGTGTGELFF.

V is TRBV7-3 and J is TRBJ2-7; D remains unclear. CDR1 is SGHTA and CDR2 is FQGTGA in the germline V gene. The ends were cut back, 2 bases at V and 3 bases at J, with 8 bases in the middle. This CDR3 is 13 amino acids long. The chain's CDR3 is CASSLQGNYEQYF. The CDR3, as DNA: TGTGCCAGCAGCTTACAAGGGAACTACGAGCAGTACTTC.

The rearrangement uses TRBV19 and TRBJ2-7; D call uncertain. Trimming stripped 5 bases from V and 0 bases from J, with 8 bases between. This CDR3 is 13 amino acids long. Germline assignment: CDR1 LNHDA and CDR2 SQIVND (reference sequence). The CDR3 region has the DNA TGTGCCAGTAGTGTCCATAGCTCCTACGAGCAGTACTTC. As protein: CASSVHSSYEQYF.

V gene TRBV7-6 combines with J gene TRBJ2-7; 7 nucleotides align to TRBD2. The CDR3 is 14 amino acids. V shed 1 base and J 0 bases; nucleotides not matched to a gene: 0. Germline loops: CDR1 SGHVS, CDR2 FNYEAQ. The CDR3 DNA is TGTGCCAGCAGCTTAGTAGCGGGCTCCTACGAGCAGTACTTC. Its translation is CASSLVAGSYEQYF. Together with reference TRBV7-6 and TRBJ2-7, the CDR3 gives the full variable domain: GAGVSQSPRYKVTKRGQDVALRCDPISGHVSLYWYRQALGQGPEFLTYFNYEAQQDKSGLPNDRFSAERPEGSISTLTIQRTEQRDSAMYRCASSLVAGSYEQYFGPGTRLTVT.

V and J are TRBV6-5 and TRBJ1-1; D uncertain. Between the trimmed V and J ends, which lost 6 bases and 6 bases, there was a span of 11 bases. CDR1 and CDR2 (germline): MNHEY, SVGAGI. The CDR3 loop spans 12 amino acids. CDR3 loop: CASSASGPEAFF. CDR3 sequence (DNA): TGTGCCAGCAGCGCTTCTGGGCCTGAAGCTTTCTTT.

The chain has TRBV5-1 and TRBJ2-7, with a possible D match to TRBD1 (5 bases). V lost 4 bases to trimming and J lost 3 bases, with 14 bases between them. The germline gives CDR1 SGHRS, CDR2 YFSETQ. This CDR3 has 14 amino acids. The CDR3 reads CASSKGAQRYEQYF. The CDR3 bases are TGCGCCAGCAGCAAAGGGGCCCAACGCTACGAGCAGTACTTC.

The CDR3 DNA follows: TGTGCCAGTAGTATAGGGCTAGCGGTCTACAATGAGCAGTTCTTC. Protein: CASSIGLAVYNEQFF. This chain uses TRBV19 with TRBJ2-1; TRBD2 agrees at 7 bases. This CDR3 region has 15 residues. The V segment lost 1 base and the J segment 3 bases; nucleotides outside the gene matches: 3. Germline loops: CDR1 LNHDA, CDR2 SQIVND (reference sequence).

The rearrangement joins TRBV6-1 to TRBJ2-7; TRBD2 agrees at 9 bases. In germline, CDR1 is MNHNS, CDR2 SASEGT. Losses at the gene ends were 6 bases for V and 0 bases for J; bases not matched to a gene: 3. The CDR3 sequence is 14 residues long. The DNA of the CDR3 is TGTGCCAGCAGACTTAGCGGGAGCTCCTACGAGCAGTACTTC. Translating it yields CASRLSGSSYEQYF.

The chain is built from TRBV25-1 and TRBJ2-3; perhaps D is TRBD1 or TRBD2 (5 bases each). The germline V gene has CDR1 MGHDK and CDR2 SYGVNS. The germline V and J ends were trimmed by 8 bases and 7 bases, with 16 bases remaining between them. This CDR3 has 13 amino acids. The CDR3 region is CASGTGTQNTQYF. CDR3 nucleotides: TGTGCCAGCGGAACCGGGACCCAGAATACGCAGTATTTT.

V is TRBV13 and J is TRBJ2-3; D remains unclear. Between the trimmed V and J ends, which lost 2 bases and 4 bases, there was a span of 10 bases. This CDR3 has 14 residues. Germline lookup yields CDR1 PRHDT and CDR2 FYEKMQ (reference sequence). In DNA form, the CDR3 reads TGTGCCAGCAGCTTATATGGGATCTCAGATACGCAGTATTTT. Its translation is CASSLYGISDTQYF.

The V call is TRBV5-6, the J call TRBJ2-2; 7 positions agree with TRBD2. The V and J ends lost 4 bases and 1 base, in that order; junction bases with no gene match: 7. This CDR3 region has 16 residues. CDR1 SGHDT and CDR2 YYEEEE come from the germline V gene. The DNA for the CDR3 is TGTGCCAGCAGCCCCCAGGTAGCGGGGAACACCGGGGAGCTGTTTTTT. It codes for CASSPQVAGNTGELFF.

CDR3 DNA: TGTGCCAGCAGTCCGCCGGGATTAGATACGCAGTATTTT. Translated: CASSPPGLDTQYF. This sequence joins TRBV6-6 and TRBJ2-3; possible D gene TRBD2, 5 bases. CDR1 MNHNY and CDR2 SVGAGI come from the germline V gene (reference sequence). The germline V and J ends were trimmed by 5 bases and 5 bases, with 11 bases remaining between them. CDR3 length equals 13 residues.

The rearrangement links TRBV5-8 to TRBJ2-3, with D hard to call. Trimming cost V 2 bases and J 4 bases, with 5 bases left between them. Germline lookup yields CDR1 SGHTS and CDR2 YDEGEE. This CDR3 has 12 amino acids. The CDR3 DNA sequence: TGTGCCAGCAGCTTTGAAGCAGATACGCAGTATTTT. Translation gives CASSFEADTQYF.

This chain links TRBV5-1 with TRBJ2-3; D call uncertain. Germline values: CDR1 SGHRS, CDR2 YFSETQ. The CDR3 has 18 amino acids. V gave up 3 bases and J gave up 0 bases, with 20 bases separating them. The CDR3: CASSWNARFKTSTDTQYF. CDR3 DNA sequence: TGCGCCAGCAGCTGGAACGCCAGATTCAAAACTAGCACAGATACGCAGTATTTT.

This chain connects TRBV1 to TRBJ2-1; the table gives TRBD2 as D, unverified against the DNA. TRBV1 is reported as a pseudogene. This CDR3 spans 15 amino acids. The CDR3 sequence: CTSSHKSGRFYEQFF. DNA of the CDR3: TGCACCAGCAGCCATAAAAGCGGGAGGTTCTATGAGCAGTTCTTC.

About this clone: A read error may account for a junction end that differs from germline. V usage is TRBV7-7 and J usage is TRBJ2-3, with TRBD1 matching over 8 bases. The CDR3 has 15 amino acids. Per germline, CDR1 SSHAT and CDR2 FNYEAQ (reference sequence). CDR3 residues: CASSPGTGATDTQYF. The CDR3 region has the DNA TGTGCTAGCAGCCCCGGGACAGGCGCAACAGATACGCAGTATTTT.

The CDR3 DNA follows: TGCGCCAGCAGCCTTCGGGTTAGCGGCTCCTACGAGCAGTACTTC. Translating gives CASSLRVSGSYEQYF. V and J are TRBV4-1 and TRBJ2-7, with D perhaps matching TRBD2 (6 bases). CDR1 is MGHRA, CDR2 YSYEKL, per germline. This CDR3 region has 15 residues. V lost 4 bases to trimming and J lost 0 bases, with 13 bases between them.